This TCR beta chain emerged from a study of cytomegalovirus exposure and HLA in healthy donors. General study findings and limits: Trimming of TCR beta V- and J-genes showed a link, identified in a later analysis, to a missense DCLRE1C variant. Differences between HLA loci emerged in a later analysis of TCR association rates, with DRB1 most and HLA-C fewest. A later analysis reportedly found fewer N-insertions in an Asian-associated ancestry cluster than the approximately 670-donor mean.

On this clone: Its specificity is not known.

The PCR contained 60 Vbeta and 13 Jbeta primers. Produced via immunoSEQ multiplex PCR; TCRdb's table is partial and in-frame only. The sample lists approximately 150,000 clones, 60% to 80% occurring once. Germline V gives CDR1 LGHNA, CDR2 YNFKEQ. The CDR3 covers 14 residues. V lost 6 bases and J 0 bases, leaving 6 bases between the germline ends. The TCR sequence derives from a man aged 25-40 years in good health and CMV-seropositive. The chain is built from TRBV4-2 and TRBJ1-6; D is undetermined. Sequencing was performed on PBMCs. The CDR3 sequence is CASRENSYNSPLHF. In nucleotides, the CDR3 is TGTGCCAGCAGGGAGAACTCCTATAATTCACCCCTCCACTTT.